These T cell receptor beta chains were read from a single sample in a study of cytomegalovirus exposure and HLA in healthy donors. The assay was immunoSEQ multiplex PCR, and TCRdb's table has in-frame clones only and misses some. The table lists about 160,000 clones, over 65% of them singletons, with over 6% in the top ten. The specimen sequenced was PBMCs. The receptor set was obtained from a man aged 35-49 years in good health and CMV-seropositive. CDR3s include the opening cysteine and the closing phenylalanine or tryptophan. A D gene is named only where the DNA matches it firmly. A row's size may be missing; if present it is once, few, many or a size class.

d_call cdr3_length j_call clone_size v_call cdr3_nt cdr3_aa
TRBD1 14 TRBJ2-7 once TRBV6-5 TGTGCCAGCAGTTCTCCGGGACAGGGCGGCGAGCAGTACTTC CASSSPGQGGEQYF
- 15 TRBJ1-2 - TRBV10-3 TGTGCCATCAGTGACGTAGCAGTTTTCGGTTATGGCTACACCTTC CAISDVAVFGYGYTF
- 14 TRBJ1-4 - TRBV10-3 TGTGCCATCAGTGAAAGGACAGTCAATGAAAAACTGTTTTTT CAISERTVNEKLFF
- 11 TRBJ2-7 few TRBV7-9 TGTGCCAGCAGCCCCCACTACGAGCAGTACTTC CASSPHYEQYF
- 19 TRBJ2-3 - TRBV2 TGTGCCAGCAGTGACCTTTTAGGACGGGGGAGCCCTAGCACAGATACGCAGTATTTT CASSDLLGRGSPSTDTQYF
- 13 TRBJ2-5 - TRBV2 TGTGCCAGCAGTGAAACGAGACAAGAGACCCAGTACTTC CASSETRQETQYF
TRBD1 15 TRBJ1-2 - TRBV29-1 TGCAGCGTTCCGGGACAGATAAATTGGAGCTATGGCTACACCTTC CSVPGQINWSYGYTF
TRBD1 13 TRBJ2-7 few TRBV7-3 TGTGCCAGCAGCCAGGACAGGGGATGGGAGCAGTACTTC CASSQDRGWEQYF
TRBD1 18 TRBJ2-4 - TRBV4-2 TGTGCCAGCAGCCCGAGGAAGAGGGGGCCAGGCATTGAAAACATTCAGTACTTC CASSPRKRGPGIENIQYF
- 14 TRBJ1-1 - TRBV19 TGTGCCAGTCAGCCCGCAACTTGGAGCACTGAAGCTTTCTTT CASQPATWSTEAFF
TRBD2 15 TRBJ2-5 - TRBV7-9 TGTGCCAGCAGTTCAACTAGCGGGGGAGTAGAGACCCAGTACTTC CASSSTSGGVETQYF
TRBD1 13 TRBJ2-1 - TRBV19 TGTGCCAGTACTCCGGACAGGGGGAATGAGCAGTTCTTC CASTPDRGNEQFF
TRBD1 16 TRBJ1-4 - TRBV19 TGTGCCAGTAAGGATGACAGGGGCCCAACTAATGAAAAACTGTTTTTT CASKDDRGPTNEKLFF